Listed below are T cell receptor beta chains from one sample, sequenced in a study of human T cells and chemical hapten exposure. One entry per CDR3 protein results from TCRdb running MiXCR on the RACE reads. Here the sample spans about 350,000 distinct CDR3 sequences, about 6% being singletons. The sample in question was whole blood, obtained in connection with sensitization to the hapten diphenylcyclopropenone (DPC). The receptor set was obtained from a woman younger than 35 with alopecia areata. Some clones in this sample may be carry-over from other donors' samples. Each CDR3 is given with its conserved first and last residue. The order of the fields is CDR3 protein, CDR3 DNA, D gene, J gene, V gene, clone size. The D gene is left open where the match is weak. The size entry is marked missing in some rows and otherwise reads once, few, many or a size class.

CASSIPNEKLFF,TGTGCCAGCAGCATTCCGAATGAAAAACTGTTTTTT,NA,TRBJ1-4,TRBV7-9,few
CASSRFGTSGGNEQFF,TGTGCCAGCAGCCGATTTGGGACTAGCGGGGGGAATGAGCAGTTCTTC,TRBD2,TRBJ2-1,TRBV4-2,few
CASSTPGGLPTEQYF,TGTGCCAGCAGCACCCCAGGGGGCCTGCCGACCGAGCAGTACTTC,TRBD1,TRBJ2-7,TRBV11-1,NA
CASSLGFQGGTEAFF,TGCGCCAGCAGCTTGGGGTTTCAGGGCGGCACTGAAGCTTTCTTT,NA,TRBJ1-1,TRBV5-1,many
CASSQDGVTDTQYF,TGCGCCAGCAGCCAAGACGGGGTCACAGATACGCAGTATTTT,NA,TRBJ2-3,TRBV4-3,once
CASSLARGSDYEQYF,TGTGCCAGCAGCTTAGCTAGGGGATCCGACTACGAGCAGTACTTC,NA,TRBJ2-7,TRBV11-1,few
CSARSVGTNAEAFF,TGCAGTGCTAGGAGCGTAGGGACAAACGCTGAAGCTTTCTTT,NA,TRBJ1-1,TRBV20-1,NA
CSALELRGRVTDTQYF,TGCAGTGCCCTAGAGCTTAGGGGGCGCGTCACAGATACGCAGTATTTT,TRBD1,TRBJ2-3,TRBV20-1,few
CASSQLPVLGYYEQYF,TGCGCCAGCAGCCAACTCCCGGTCCTTGGGTACTACGAGCAGTACTTC,NA,TRBJ2-7,TRBV4-1,few
CASSPYQGYEQYF,TGTGCCAGCAGTCCTTATCAGGGCTACGAGCAGTACTTC,NA,TRBJ2-7,TRBV28,few
CASSGTGGAGAFF,TGTGCCAGCAGTGGGACAGGGGGCGCGGGGGCTTTCTTT,TRBD1,TRBJ1-1,TRBV2,NA
CASSRTNTLNTEAFF,TGTGCCAGCAGCCGTACCAACACATTGAACACTGAAGCTTTCTTT,NA,TRBJ1-1,TRBV11-1,many
CASSQRIWGGQETQYF,TGCGCCAGCAGTCAGCGGATTTGGGGGGGCCAAGAGACCCAGTACTTC,TRBD2,TRBJ2-5,TRBV23-1,NA
CASTLDTPNQPQHF,TGTGCCAGCACCCTAGACACCCCAAATCAGCCCCAGCATTTT,NA,TRBJ1-5,TRBV6-2/TRBV6-3,few
CASSSDRDTEAFF,TGTGCCAGCAGTTCGGACAGGGACACTGAAGCTTTCTTT,TRBD1,TRBJ1-1,TRBV12-3/TRBV12-4,many
CASSLGSGYTEAFF,TGCGCCAGCAGCTTGGGCAGCGGGTACACTGAAGCTTTCTTT,NA,TRBJ1-1,TRBV5-1,NA
CASSVDSRASEAFF,TGTGCCAGCAGCGTAGACAGCAGGGCGAGTGAAGCTTTCTTT,NA,TRBJ1-1,TRBV9,many
CASSLVGLAITGELFF,TGTGCCAGCAGCTTAGTCGGACTAGCGATCACCGGGGAGCTGTTTTTT,TRBD2,TRBJ2-2,TRBV7-9,many
CASSYSTGGPASDTQYF,TGTGCCAGCAGTTACTCGACTGGGGGACCCGCTTCAGATACGCAGTATTTT,NA,TRBJ2-3,TRBV6-5,NA
CASSLVFGGNQPQHF,TGTGCCAGCAGTTTAGTTTTCGGTGGGAATCAGCCCCAGCATTTT,NA,TRBJ1-5,TRBV28,many
CASSPYRGEGSPLHF,TGTGCCAGCAGCCCATACAGGGGTGAGGGCTCACCCCTCCACTTT,TRBD1,TRBJ1-6,TRBV5-4,few
CASSQDQGSPTNEKLFF,TGTGCCAGCAGCCAAGATCAGGGCAGCCCAACTAATGAAAAACTGTTTTTT,NA,TRBJ1-4,TRBV4-2,many
CASSLAPGNNEKLFF,TGTGCCAGCAGCTTAGCGCCTGGGAATAATGAAAAACTGTTTTTT,NA,TRBJ1-4,TRBV7-2,many
CASRPTSSLDTQYF,TGTGCCAGCAGACCGACTAGCAGTTTAGATACGCAGTATTTT,TRBD2,TRBJ2-3,TRBV6-5,NA
CASSQDRGAPRDTEAFF,TGTGCCAGCAGCCAGGATCGGGGGGCGCCTAGGGACACTGAAGCTTTCTTT,NA,TRBJ1-1,TRBV14,many
CASSGGQIYSNQPQHF,TGTGCCAGCAGCGGAGGACAGATTTATAGCAATCAGCCCCAGCATTTT,NA,TRBJ1-5,TRBV25-1,many
CASSQVAGENTEAFF,TGTGCCAGCAGCCAAGTAGCAGGGGAGAACACTGAAGCTTTCTTT,NA,TRBJ1-1,TRBV4-2,few
CASSGTLGRPDTQYF,TGTGCCAGCAGTGGCACCTTAGGACGCCCAGATACGCAGTATTTT,NA,TRBJ2-3,TRBV7-2,many
CSVEDSSPTHYGYTF,TGCAGCGTTGAAGACAGTTCCCCGACCCACTATGGCTACACCTTC,NA,TRBJ1-2,TRBV29-1,many
CASSFIQGYLYF,TGTGCCAGCAGTTTCATACAGGGCTACCTGTACTTC,NA,TRBJ2-7,TRBV27,many
CSASAAVGKNTIYF,TGCAGTGCTAGTGCCGCGGTAGGGAAAAACACCATATATTTT,NA,TRBJ1-3,TRBV20-1,NA
CASSRTDYNEQFF,TGTGCCAGCAGCCGGACTGATTACAATGAGCAGTTCTTC,NA,TRBJ2-1,TRBV7-2,few
CASSLMRGGHTDTQYF,TGTGCCAGCAGCTTGATGAGGGGGGGCCACACAGATACGCAGTATTTT,NA,TRBJ2-3,TRBV5-4,NA
CASRRDSGKLADTQYF,TGTGCCAGCAGGAGGGACAGCGGAAAATTAGCAGATACGCAGTATTTT,TRBD1,TRBJ2-3,TRBV6-1,NA
CASSLNTFYGYTF,TGTGCCAGCAGTTTAAACACCTTCTATGGCTACACCTTC,NA,TRBJ1-2,TRBV12-3/TRBV12-4,many
CASSLRPGQGTYEQYF,TGTGCCAGCAGCTTAAGGCCGGGACAGGGTACCTACGAGCAGTACTTC,TRBD1,TRBJ2-7,TRBV7-2,few
CASSEPGLAGPARDEQFF,TGTGCCAGCAGCGAGCCGGGACTAGCGGGGCCTGCTCGGGATGAGCAGTTCTTC,TRBD2,TRBJ2-1,TRBV7-9,few
CASGGDCDRVGEVAFF,TGTGCAAGTGGAGGGGACTGCGACAGGGTAGGAGAGGTAGCTTTCTTT,NA,TRBJ1-1,TRBV12-2,few
CASSQGSTGELFF,TGTGCCAGCAGCCAAGGTTCCACTGGGGAGCTGTTTTTT,NA,TRBJ2-2,TRBV3-1,few
CASSQDSDGTVPYEQYF,TGCGCCAGCAGCCAAGACTCGGACGGGACAGTTCCCTACGAGCAGTACTTC,TRBD1,TRBJ2-7,TRBV4-3,many
CASSQLAGGPVGEQFF,TGTGCCAGCAGCCAATTAGCGGGGGGCCCGGTCGGTGAGCAGTTCTTC,TRBD2,TRBJ2-1,TRBV3-1,NA
CASSPSSGTGVYNEQFF,TGTGCCAGCAGTCCAAGCTCCGGGACAGGGGTTTACAATGAGCAGTTCTTC,TRBD1,TRBJ2-1,TRBV11-1,NA
CASCPTSVAYTDTQYF,TGCGCCAGCTGCCCCACTAGCGTGGCGTACACAGATACGCAGTATTTT,TRBD2,TRBJ2-3,TRBV5-1,few
CSAKREGSDYGYTF,TGCAGCGCTAAGCGGGAGGGCTCCGACTATGGCTACACCTTC,NA,TRBJ1-2,TRBV29-1,many
CASSPLGNTIYF,TGTGCCAGCAGCCCCCTAGGAAACACCATATATTTT,NA,TRBJ1-3,TRBV4-2,many
CASRHTGYNSPLHF,TGTGCCAGCAGACATACAGGGTATAATTCACCCCTCCACTTT,NA,TRBJ1-6,TRBV6-5,many
CASRGGGELFF,TGTGCCAGCAGGGGTGGGGGGGAGCTGTTTTTT,NA,TRBJ2-2,TRBV6-5,many
CASSRRTGQVEAFF,TGTGCCAGCAGCCGTCGGACAGGGCAAGTTGAAGCTTTCTTT,TRBD1,TRBJ1-1,TRBV2,NA